The clone carrying this T cell receptor (beta chain) was seen only a few times. The target antigen is unknown. Germline-derived CDR1 and CDR2 are SGHAT and FQDESV (reference sequence). This CDR3 is 16 amino acids long. V lost 0 bases to trimming and J lost 8 bases; unmatched junction nucleotides: 6. These data come from a study of response to subunit inactivated influenza vaccine. Study-level results: A suggestion made by the authors is that each seasonal influenza vaccination recruits few new T cells.

TCRdb called the RT-PCR reads again in MiXCR, with one record for every CDR3 protein. Counted here are roughly 650,000 distinct CDR3 sequences, around 13% occurring once; the ten biggest clones make up around 7.6%. The chain links TRBV11-1 to TRBJ2-1, with 11 bases matching TRBD2. The sequence derives from a man in his fifties or sixties who received an inactivated influenza vaccine. This specimen was PBMCs from blood, taken 14 days before vaccination. CDR3 amino acids: CASSLAQLAGGHEQFF. The CDR3 DNA reads as TGTGCCAGCAGCTTAGCGCAGTTAGCGGGGGGGCATGAGCAGTTCTTC.